The clone carrying this TCR beta chain has more than one count but fewer than ten. This record belongs to a study of identical twins. The trim removed 5 bases at V and 6 bases at J, leaving 7 bases unmatched. Germline CDR1 SEHNR, CDR2 FQNEAQ (reference sequence). This CDR3 has 17 residues. MiXCR, applied by TCRdb to the 5' RACE reads, yields one record per CDR3 protein. The table shows some 500,000 distinct CDR3 sequences, with about 20% occurring only once. These data were also reused for a study on T cells expressing NK-cell markers.

This chain uses TRBV7-9 with TRBJ2-1, with TRBD2 matching 16 bases. The sample taken for sequencing was CD4+ T cells sorted from blood. This sequence was found in a woman aged 18-35 years in good health. CDR3 in amino acids: CASSTGTSGRAVNEQFF. In DNA, the CDR3 is TGTGCCAGCAGCACAGGGACTAGCGGGAGGGCCGTCAATGAGCAGTTCTTC.